This T cell receptor beta chain was observed in a study of blood T cells in healthy people across ages (dated by TCRdb to 2014 to 2015). Describing the broader study: In model experiments, roughly one uniquely barcoded TCR beta cDNA molecule per two T cells was captured by template switching. The study measured age-related changes in TCR beta repertoire diversity using deep sequencing normalized with unique cDNA molecular identifiers. The donors were split into four age groups: young (average 16 years), middle-aged (nearly 40), aged (over 55) and long-lived (roughly 77). Two additional independent replicas of 1 million unique cDNA reads from the same blood draw were analyzed for two donors (one aged 18 to 29 and one aged 80 or older). What the study reported, not specific to this receptor: Since profiling was done on bulk unsorted PBMCs, naive and antigen-experienced compartments could not be conclusively compared. The percentage of naive T cells measured by flow cytometry correlated strongly with observed TCR beta diversity. Compared with the aged group, the long-lived group had more naive CD4+ T cells, fewer expanded clones and increased TCR diversity, a pattern suggesting age selection. Because the CMV infection status of the donors was unknown, age-related changes in expanded clonotypes may potentially have been confounded. Total diversity estimates from one million sequenced T cells were considered lower bounds and underestimates. As age increased, observed TCR beta diversity per million T cells dropped in a roughly linear way, and a significant reduction was already evident by age roughly 36.

CDR3 length: 11 amino acids, cysteine to phenylalanine. Left in the record is the CDR3 DNA by itself, 33 bases read in frame from the first base. CDR1 and CDR2 are read off the germline V gene (reference sequence) as DFQATT and SNEGSKA. V was cut back by 3 bases and J by 6 bases, leaving a gap of 6 bases between them. Donors were a few dozen systemically healthy Caucasian individuals from Russia aged roughly 6 to 100 years. Roughly 10 milliliters of peripheral blood were collected from each donor into EDTA-treated Vacutainer tubes. Ficoll-Paque density-gradient centrifugation was used to isolate PBMCs, with at least 6.5 million per sample. Trizol reagent was used to extract total RNA from the PBMCs, yielding at least 5.5 micrograms per sample. Naive CD45RAhigh/CD27high T cell percentages were measured by flow cytometry on a PBMC aliquot from every donor. To prepare the library, 5' RACE was applied. TCRdb shows the sequencer as Illumina HiSeq 2500. A second 7 to 11 cycle PCR used a sample-barcoded 5' primer and a J-beta primer mix. Each TCR beta cDNA molecule received a unique molecular identifier from a template-switch 5' adaptor carrying 12 random nucleotides. At least 2.5 million CDR3-containing paired-end reads were obtained from each sample. All of the RNA was converted into first-strand cDNA using the Mint cDNA synthesis kit, with a TRBC-specific oligonucleotide serving as the primer. All cDNA was treated with uracil-DNA glycosylase and then went through a first 18-cycle PCR with the universal primers M1SS and BC2_uni_R. Under the source paper's analysis protocol: Each sample was normalized by randomly selecting 1 million high-quality reads, each carrying a distinct molecular identifier. Reads sharing molecular identifiers were discarded rather than binned into consensus sequences. MiTCR, with a Q25 quality threshold and the strictest error-elimination algorithm, was used for CDR3 identification, clonotype clustering and error correction. A nonparametric unseen species model with Euler transformation was used to estimate a lower bound on total TCR beta diversity. The public sequencing data were trimmed at Q25 with fastp and processed into clonotypes with MiXCR by TCRdb, which kept only in-frame beta chains. Rows are combined by CDR3 protein, so each entry shows the most common genes and DNA. TCRdb, not the original authors, processed these V and J calls. This sample gives fewer than 650,000 distinct CDR3 sequences in total; 27% of them show up just once. The ten largest clonotypes hold about 3.3% of the sample.

Of note for this clonotype: What this receptor recognizes is not known. No base-level quality is on record; no much larger clone is a single base apart.

The data were also submitted as part of a second study, on T cells of mothers and their children. As the second paper documents: Nine systemically healthy Caucasian individuals served as donors, namely three mothers together with their six children. cDNA synthesis used all of the extracted RNA, with roughly 1.5 ug of RNA in each 15 ul reaction. In the second PCR, the M1S primer added sample barcodes and 2-4 random nucleotides. Over 8.5 million TCR beta CDR3 reads were obtained for each mother, and 2.5 million to 3 million reads were obtained for each child. Thymic selection shapes the output of TCR recombination in a similar way in related and unrelated pairs, and inherited differences have a minor effect. Normalized repertoire overlap was always slightly but never significantly higher in related than unrelated mother-child pairs. No persistent microchimeric T cell clones were detected, at a sensitivity of around 100 clones per million clonotypes. Deep NGS was used in the study to compare the TCR beta repertoires of mothers and children and to look for features that separate related mother-child pairs from unrelated individuals. On average, the children were approximately 12 +/- 4 years old, while the mothers were about 40 +/- 4 years old. Libraries were sequenced on Illumina HiSeq 2000 with 100+100 nt paired-end reads after adapter ligation with NEBNext reagents. Mother and child libraries were prepared a month apart and sequenced in separate runs to prevent cross-contamination. For each donor, somewhere between about 500,000 and 2,300,000 distinct TCR beta clonotypes were identified. Naive TCR beta clonotypes were estimated from low-frequency clonotypes matched to each donor's FACS-determined naive share, without sorting.

Specimen: blood. The source of this sequence is a boy aged 2 to 10 in good health. The chain links TRBV20-1 with TRBJ2-4; the D gene assignment is ambiguous. The sequenced DNA is TGCAGTGCTAGCCCCCGAAACATTCAGTACTTC. Its protein reads: CSASPRNIQYF.